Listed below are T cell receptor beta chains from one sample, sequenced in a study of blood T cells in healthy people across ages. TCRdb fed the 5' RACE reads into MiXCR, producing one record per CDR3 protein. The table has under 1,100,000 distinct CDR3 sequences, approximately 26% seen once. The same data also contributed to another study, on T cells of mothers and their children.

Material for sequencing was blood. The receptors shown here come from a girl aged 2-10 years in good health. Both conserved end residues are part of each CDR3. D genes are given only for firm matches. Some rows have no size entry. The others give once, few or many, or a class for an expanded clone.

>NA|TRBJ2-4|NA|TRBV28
CASSPGGAGENIQYF
TGTGCCAGCAGTCCCGGAGGGGCTGGAGAAAACATTCAGTACTTC
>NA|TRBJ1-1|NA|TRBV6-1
CASSEAAGSWGTEAFF
TGTGCCAGCAGTGAAGCGGCAGGGTCTTGGGGCACTGAAGCTTTCTTT
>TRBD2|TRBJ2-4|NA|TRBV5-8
CASSLSLAGGLAKNIQYF
TGTGCCAGCAGCTTGTCGCTAGCGGGAGGTTTAGCCAAAAACATTCAGTACTTC
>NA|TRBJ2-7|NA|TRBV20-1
CSARRPSTRYEQYF
TGCAGTGCTAGGCGACCTTCGACACGCTACGAGCAGTACTTC
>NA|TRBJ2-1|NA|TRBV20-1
CSARKSLPYNEQFF
TGCAGTGCTAGAAAATCCCTGCCCTACAATGAGCAGTTCTTC
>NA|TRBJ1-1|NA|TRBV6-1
CASSPRTPEAFF
TGTGCCAGCAGCCCGCGAACCCCTGAAGCTTTCTTT
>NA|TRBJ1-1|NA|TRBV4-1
CASSQDRVEAFF
TGCGCCAGCAGCCAAGATCGTGTTGAAGCTTTCTTT
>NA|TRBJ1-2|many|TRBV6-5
CASSYSGYGYTF
TGTGCCAGCAGTTACTCAGGGTATGGCTACACCTTC
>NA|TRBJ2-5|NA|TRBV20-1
CSARDRGATSRRTQYF
TGCAGTGCTAGAGATCGAGGGGCAACCTCAAGAAGGACCCAGTACTTC
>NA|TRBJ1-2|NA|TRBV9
CASRSRAGYGYTF
TGTGCCAGCCGGAGCAGGGCGGGCTATGGCTACACCTTC
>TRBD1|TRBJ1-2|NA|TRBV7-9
CASSSRDRNGYTF
TGTGCCAGCAGCTCCCGGGACAGAAATGGCTACACCTTC
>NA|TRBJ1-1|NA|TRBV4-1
CASSQGLLRGHTEAFF
TGCGCCAGCAGCCAAGGCCTCTTACGGGGTCACACTGAAGCTTTCTTT
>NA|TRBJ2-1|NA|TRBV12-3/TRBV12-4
CASSNSEAVSYEQFF
TGTGCCAGCAGCAATAGCGAGGCCGTTTCCTATGAGCAGTTCTTC
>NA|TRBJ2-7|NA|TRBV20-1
CSARPRGAGNWAYEQYF
TGCAGTGCTCGTCCTCGGGGCGCTGGTAACTGGGCCTACGAGCAGTACTTC
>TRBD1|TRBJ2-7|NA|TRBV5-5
CASSPAPGQHYEQYF
TGTGCCAGCAGCCCCGCCCCGGGACAGCACTACGAGCAGTACTTC
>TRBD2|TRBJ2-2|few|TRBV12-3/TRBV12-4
CASTKGTSGATGELFF
TGTGCCAGCACCAAGGGGACTAGCGGGGCGACCGGGGAGCTGTTTTTT
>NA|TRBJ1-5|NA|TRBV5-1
CASSPLGLSANQPQHF
TGCGCCAGCAGCCCATTGGGACTCAGCGCTAATCAGCCCCAGCATTTT
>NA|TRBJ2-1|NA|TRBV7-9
CASSPPGAFEQFF
TGTGCCAGCAGCCCCCCTGGGGCTTTTGAGCAGTTCTTC
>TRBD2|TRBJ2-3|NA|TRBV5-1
CASSLAQRGTRRTDTQYF
TGCGCCAGCAGCTTGGCCCAGAGAGGGACTAGACGCACAGATACGCAGTATTTT
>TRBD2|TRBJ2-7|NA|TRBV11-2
CASSSGGLSSYEQYF
TGTGCCAGCAGCTCCGGGGGACTAAGCTCCTACGAGCAGTACTTC
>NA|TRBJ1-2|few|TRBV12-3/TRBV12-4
CASSGVSYGYTF
TGTGCCAGCAGTGGGGTCTCCTATGGCTACACCTTC
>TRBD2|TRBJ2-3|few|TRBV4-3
CASSQEGSGGSTDTQYF
TGCGCCAGCAGCCAAGAAGGTAGCGGGGGAAGCACAGATACGCAGTATTTT
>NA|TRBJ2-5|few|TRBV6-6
CASSSMRETQYF
TGTGCCAGCAGTTCTATGCGGGAGACCCAGTACTTC
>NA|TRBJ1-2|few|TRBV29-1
CSVSTGMGYGYTF
TGCAGCGTTAGTACCGGGATGGGCTATGGCTACACCTTC
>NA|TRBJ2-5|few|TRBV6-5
CASSYMGGPGETQYF
TGTGCCAGCAGTTACATGGGGGGGCCGGGGGAGACCCAGTACTTC
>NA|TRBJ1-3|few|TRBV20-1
CSARLMQGDGNTIYF
TGCAGTGCTAGATTAATGCAGGGTGATGGAAACACCATATATTTT
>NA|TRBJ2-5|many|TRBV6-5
CASSSLLGGGEETQYF
TGTGCCAGCAGTTCCCTACTCGGGGGTGGAGAAGAGACCCAGTACTTC
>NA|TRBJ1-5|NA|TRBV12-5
CASGPAGAGLSNQPQHF
TGTGCTAGTGGTCCGGCGGGGGCAGGACTAAGCAATCAGCCCCAGCATTTT
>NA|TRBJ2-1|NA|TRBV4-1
CASSQPRGGVVAGDEQFF
TGCGCCAGCAGCCAACCCCGAGGTGGGGTAGTGGCTGGCGATGAGCAGTTCTTC
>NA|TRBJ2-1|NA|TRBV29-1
CSVGDGTPHEQFF
TGCAGCGTTGGGGACGGCACACCCCATGAGCAGTTCTTC
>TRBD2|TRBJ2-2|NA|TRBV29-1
CSVGPSGLTGELFF
TGCAGCGTTGGCCCTAGCGGGCTAACCGGGGAGCTGTTTTTT
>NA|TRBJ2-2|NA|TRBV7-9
CASSWDLNTGELFF
TGTGCCAGCAGCTGGGACTTGAACACCGGGGAGCTGTTTTTT
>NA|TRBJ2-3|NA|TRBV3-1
CASSQDEGPDTQYF
TGTGCCAGCAGCCAAGATGAAGGTCCAGATACGCAGTATTTT
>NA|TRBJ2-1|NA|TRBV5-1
CASSSLSRSSYNEQFF
TGCGCCAGCAGCTCCCTGAGCAGGAGCTCCTACAATGAGCAGTTCTTC
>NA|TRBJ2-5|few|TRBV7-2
CASSLMGTQETQYF
TGTGCCAGCAGCCTGATGGGGACGCAAGAGACCCAGTACTTC
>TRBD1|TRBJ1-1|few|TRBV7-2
CASSLTGWGEAFF
TGTGCCAGCAGCTTGACAGGGTGGGGTGAAGCTTTCTTT
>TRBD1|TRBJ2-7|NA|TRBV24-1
CATGQSRDSLDEQYF
TGTGCCACCGGACAGAGCCGGGACAGTCTTGACGAGCAGTACTTC
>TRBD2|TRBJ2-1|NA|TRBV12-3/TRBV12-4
CASSFRGLGNNEQFF
TGTGCCAGCAGTTTTAGGGGACTAGGGAATAATGAGCAGTTCTTC
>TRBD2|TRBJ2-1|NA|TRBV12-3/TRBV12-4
CASSPPAAGDINEQFF
TGTGCCAGCAGCCCCCCTGCAGCGGGAGATATTAATGAGCAGTTCTTC
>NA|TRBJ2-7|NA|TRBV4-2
CASSQEVGRSSYEQYF
TGTGCCAGCAGCCAAGAAGTGGGACGAAGCTCCTACGAGCAGTACTTC
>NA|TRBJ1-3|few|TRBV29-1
CSVVKPGNTIYF
TGCAGCGTTGTAAAGCCCGGAAACACCATATATTTT
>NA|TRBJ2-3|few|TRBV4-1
CASSKEVATDTQYF
TGCGCCAGCAGCAAAGAGGTAGCCACAGATACGCAGTATTTT
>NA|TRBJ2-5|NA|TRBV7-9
CVSSFGGSGTKETQYF
TGTGTCAGCAGCTTTGGAGGGAGCGGGACAAAAGAGACCCAGTACTTC
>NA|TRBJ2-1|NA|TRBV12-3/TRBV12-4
CASSWGDSYNEQFF
TGTGCCAGCAGTTGGGGGGACTCTTACAATGAGCAGTTCTTC
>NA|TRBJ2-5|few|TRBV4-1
CASSQGISGQETQYF
TGCGCCAGCAGCCAAGGGATTAGCGGTCAAGAGACCCAGTACTTC
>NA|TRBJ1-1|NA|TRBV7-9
CASSLDGAGRPEAFF
TGTGCCAGCAGCTTAGATGGGGCAGGGCGACCTGAAGCTTTCTTT
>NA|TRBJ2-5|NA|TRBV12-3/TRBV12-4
CASSPQFLPAPEYETQYF
TGTGCCAGCAGTCCCCAGTTTCTGCCCGCCCCCGAATATGAGACCCAGTACTTC
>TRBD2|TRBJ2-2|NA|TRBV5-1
CATTEAGTSGSRRNTGELFF
TGCGCCACTACGGAGGCCGGGACTAGCGGGAGTCGGCGGAACACCGGGGAGCTGTTTTTT